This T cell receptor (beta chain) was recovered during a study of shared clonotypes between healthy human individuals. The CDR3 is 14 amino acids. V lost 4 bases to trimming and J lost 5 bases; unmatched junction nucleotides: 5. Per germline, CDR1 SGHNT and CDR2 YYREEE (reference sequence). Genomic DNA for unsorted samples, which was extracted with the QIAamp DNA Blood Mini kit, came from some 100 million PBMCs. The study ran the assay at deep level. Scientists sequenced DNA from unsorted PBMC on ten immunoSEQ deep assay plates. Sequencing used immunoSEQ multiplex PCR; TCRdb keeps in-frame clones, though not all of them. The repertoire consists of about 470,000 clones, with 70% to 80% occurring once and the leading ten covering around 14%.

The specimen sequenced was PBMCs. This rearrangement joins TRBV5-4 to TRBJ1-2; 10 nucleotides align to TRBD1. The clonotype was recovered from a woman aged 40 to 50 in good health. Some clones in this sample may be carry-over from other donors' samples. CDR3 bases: TGTGCCAGCAGCCCCGACAGGGGGCTTTATGGCTACACCTTC. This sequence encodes CASSPDRGLYGYTF.